This passage covers 10 T cell receptor beta chains from one sample sequenced in a study of regulatory T cells in long-lasting Graves disease. Regarding time point: newly diagnosed GD, antithyroid drugs for less than 3 months. Generation of the TCR library employed RNA extracted from PBMCs. Both iRepertoire HTBI primers and Arm-PCR of CDR3 regions were used to build the TCR beta libraries. TCRdb re-called the multiplex PCR reads through MiXCR, storing one row per CDR3 protein. The sample lists 350,000 to 450,000 distinct CDR3 sequences; around 17% were seen once. The same data also contributed to another study, on T cells in Graves' hyperthyroidism and ophthalmopathy.

Sequencing used peripheral blood mononuclear cells (PBMCs), obtained at new diagnosis, from a patient treated with antithyroid drugs. These receptors all stem from a man aged 35 to 55 with Graves disease.

This clonotype occurred many times. The V gene is TRBV27, the J gene TRBJ2-7, with D possibly being TRBD1 (6 bases). Germline values: CDR1 MNHEY, CDR2 SMNVEV (reference sequence). The CDR3 runs to 13 residues. V was shortened by 5 bases and J by 2 bases, with 10 bases between the two germline ends. For the CDR3, the DNA is TGTGCCAGCAGTCAGTCAGGGGCCTACGAGCAGTACTTC. This encodes CASSQSGAYEQYF.

The table lists this clonotype with many counts. The chain joins TRBV4-2 to TRBJ2-7; 11 nucleotides agree with TRBD2. Germline loops: CDR1 LGHNA, CDR2 YNFKEQ. V dropped 1 base and J dropped 6; count of bases not matched to a gene: 8. The length of the CDR3 is 16 residues. CDR3 loop: CASSQVVTSGVGEQYF. CDR3 DNA: TGTGCCAGCAGCCAAGTGGTGACTAGCGGGGTAGGCGAGCAGTACTTC.

This clonotype showed up just a few times. The chain links TRBV6-1 to TRBJ2-2; 7 bases agree with TRBD1. J gave up 4 bases and V 6 bases, and 11 bases lay outside the gene matches. The CDR3 sequence is 16 residues long. Germline V CDR1 and CDR2: MNHNS, SASEGT. Here the CDR3 DNA reads TGTGCCAGCAGGGCTACAGGGGTGGATGGCACCGGGGAGCTGTTTTTT. Translating it yields CASRATGVDGTGELFF.

This clonotype came up a few times. The chain has TRBV20-1 and TRBJ1-3; no clear D. The CDR3 is 15 amino acids. Trimming stripped 1 base from V and 0 bases from J, with 10 bases between. Looked up from germline, CDR1 is DFQATT and CDR2 is SNEGSKA (reference sequence). The CDR3 reads CSARVHFSSGNTIYF. As DNA, the CDR3 is TGCAGTGCTAGAGTTCACTTCAGCTCTGGAAACACCATATATTTT.

This clonotype appeared many times. This chain connects TRBV20-1 to TRBJ1-4; a weak D match, TRBD1 (5 bases). The germline V gene has CDR1 DFQATT and CDR2 SNEGSKA (reference sequence). The CDR3 runs to 15 residues. Trimming cost V 2 bases and J 5 bases, with 15 bases left between them. As DNA, the CDR3 is TGCAGTGCTAGACCGGCAGGGAGAGCCAATGAAAAACTGTTTTTT. Translated, it gives CSARPAGRANEKLFF.

The sample holds many counts of this clonotype. In DNA, the CDR3 is TGTGCCACCAGTCGGGACAGGGGGCTTCCTGGAAACACCATATATTTT. Translated: CATSRDRGLPGNTIYF. The gene calls are TRBV15 and TRBJ1-3; TRBD1 aligns across 12 bases. V was clipped by 6 bases and J by 2 bases; unmatched bases: 5. CDR3 length equals 16 residues. The germline V gene has CDR1 LNHNV and CDR2 YYDKDF (reference sequence).

As to this clonotype: A far larger clone differs by one base, so this is likely a read error. This chain connects TRBV7-2 to TRBJ1-2, with TRBD1 matching over 7 bases. The CDR3 spans 12 residues. Trimming removed 5 bases from V and 4 bases from J; junction bases left unmatched: 1. CDR1 is SGHTA, CDR2 FQGNSA, per germline. CDR3 nucleotide sequence: TGTGCCAGCAGCGGGGACAGCTATGGCTACACCTTC. This translates into CASSGDSYGYTF.

J is TRBJ2-7 and V is TRBV6-2 or TRBV6-3, with D uncertain. Germline CDR1 is MNHEY and CDR2 is SVGEGT. This CDR3 is built from 13 residues. Trimming cost V 0 bases and J 7 bases, with 10 bases left between them. CDR3 nucleotide sequence: TGTGCCAGCAGTTACTCGATGTCGTCTGAGCAGTACTTC. Amino acid sequence: CASSYSMSSEQYF.

This clonotype was counted between two and nine times. The genes are TRBV5-1 and TRBJ1-4; D perhaps matches TRBD1 (6 bases). CDR1 SGHRS and CDR2 YFSETQ come from the germline V gene. The V end lost 4 bases, the J end lost 2 bases, and 12 bases lay between the germline ends. This CDR3 region has 15 residues. CDR3: CASSPGGRTNEKLFF. The CDR3 coding sequence is TGCGCCAGCAGCCCTGGGGGCCGTACTAATGAAAAACTGTTTTTT.

This clonotype was detected ten times or more. The rearrangement links TRBV4-1 to TRBJ1-1; no firm D call. V lost 4 bases and J lost 5, with 14 bases in between. CDR1 is MGHRA, CDR2 YSYEKL, per germline. CDR3 length equals 14 residues. The CDR3 protein is CASSPSRGGTEAFF. The DNA for the CDR3 is TGCGCCAGCAGCCCCTCCCGGGGTGGGACTGAAGCTTTCTTT.